This record covers a single TCR beta chain. The CDR3 length is 20 residues. Germline CDR1 reads SGHTS; CDR2 reads YDEGEE. The V and J ends lost 4 bases and 0 bases, in that order; junction bases with no gene match: 21. The data belong to a study of blood T cell repertoires in COVID-19. Overall study: Samples came from the United States, Italy and Spain, spanning acute and convalescent COVID-19. The cDNA or gDNA used as material had been derived from T cells, B-cell-depleted T cells, or PBMCs.

Per the authors' pipeline: It was from reference gene primer amplification that nucleated cell counts were estimated. Profiling relied on immunoSEQ multiplex PCR, and the TCRdb table lists in-frame clones only, not all of them. V and J calls and clone size are copied from that table; D and trimming were computed from the DNA. The data contain hundreds of thousands of clones, 86% of them singletons. What was sequenced was peripheral blood. This TCR came from a man older than 75 with acute or convalescent COVID-19. V and J are TRBV5-8 and TRBJ2-7, with TRBD1 matching 8 bases. DNA for the CDR3: TGTGCCAGCAGCCGTGGACTGAAGACAGGGGAATATCGGGGCTCCTACGAGCAGTACTTC. As protein: CASSRGLKTGEYRGSYEQYF.